This record covers a single TCR beta chain. Which antigen it targets is not known. One base away there is no much larger clone; base qualities are not given. V gives up 1 base and J gives up 3 bases, and the segment between their germline ends measures 7 bases. Taken from the germline V gene, the CDR1 and CDR2 loops are SGHNT and YENEEA. The CDR3 has 14 amino acids, counting the end cysteine and phenylalanine. The only DNA kept is the CDR3, 42 bases in frame from the first base. The method behind the library was the immunoSEQ multiplex PCR assay. A mixture of 60 forward primers for TCR Vbeta segments and 13 reverse primers for TCR Jbeta segments was used in the multiplex PCR. A multiplex PCR assay on genomic DNA amplified the CDR3 region of rearranged TCR beta genes. On the Illumina HiSeq System, the amplified TCR beta libraries were sequenced as 87-base-pair reads. As for the original processing: Across the 640 or so repertoires, a later analysis counted roughly 84 million unique TCR beta chains, approximately 12 million of which were shared by at least two donors. Raw reads were error-corrected and collapsed into unique sequences with a nearest-neighbor algorithm that merged closely related sequences to remove PCR and sequencing errors. To assign V, D and J gene segments, CDR3 sequences were aligned to IMGT reference sequences. Each retained sequence needed at least a six-nucleotide match to both a V gene segment and a J gene segment. A rearrangement was called productive if the CDR3 had no stop codons and remained in frame with V and J, and every other rearrangement was called non-productive. Following IMGT convention, CDR3 was defined as the stretch from the second conserved V-encoded cysteine to the conserved J-encoded phenylalanine. Sequences without an unambiguous match to a single V gene segment were excluded from the earlier analysis of almost 600 of the donors. In an earlier analysis of 587 of the donors, a V segment was called functional when productive rearrangements were above 56.7%, and segregating when the standard deviation between donors exceeded 5%. A statistical classification framework was developed to diagnose cytomegalovirus status using the catalog of TCR beta chain sequences. V and J gene assignment, in a later analysis, came from comparing TCR nucleotide sequences with IMGT/GENE-DB human TR gene sequences. In a later analysis, CDR3 sequences and most-parsimonious VDJ recombination scenarios were assigned using the TCRdist pipeline. In a later analysis, every TCR beta chain was defined by the combination of its CDR3 amino acid sequence and its V-gene family, and reads without a unique V-gene family were dropped. A later analysis removed roughly 590 highly shared, low-generation-probability nucleotide sequences to deal with suspected cross-contamination and a sequencing artifact. In a later analysis, a clonal expansion index was calculated for each public chain from normalized within-repertoire ranks of inferred template counts. A later analysis computed generation probabilities with a VDJ recombination model fitted to out-of-frame rearrangements, and checked the results against IGoR. In a later analysis, hypergeometric tests were used to score TCR-TCR, TCR-HLA and TCR-CMV co-occurrence, with a repertoire-size bias correction applied to TCR pairs. In a later analysis, false discovery rates were estimated by permuting HLA or CMV assignments 20 times. A later analysis grouped co-occurring TCRs with DBSCAN, adding TCRdist sequence similarity when clustering within HLA-allele-positive subsets. For co-occurrence clustering, repertoires with fewer than 30,000 or more than 120,000 public chains were excluded, along with 5 or 6 repertoires with anomalous nucleotide sharing. TCRdb took over this immuneACCESS table, retaining in-frame rearrangements with V and J assigned. Such tables are incomplete; in checked studies, under half of the missing clones stem from an unresolved V gene, and the remainder is unexplained. The V and J calls and clone size come from that table; D and trimming were worked out from the DNA. The sample records 100,000 to 150,000 clones, around four fifths of which are singletons. The ten most abundant clones make up just over 1% of the sample.

This specimen comes from a study of cytomegalovirus exposure and HLA in healthy donors (dated by TCRdb to the late 2010s). Regarding the research as a whole: An earlier analysis of approximately 590 of the donors reported about 290 Gb of sequence data and around 120 million unique TCR beta sequences from some 180 million T cells. Rather than drawing on any new phenotypic data, the later analysis identified candidate immune exposures from TCR beta sequences and the way those sequences occurred across donors. An early release covering 500 to 750 HLA-typed donors comprised 250 to 350 gigabases of sequencing data and around 80 million unique TCR sequences. A later genetic analysis took genome-wide SNP genotypes for about 60% of the roughly 670 donors and used that subset as a discovery cohort. Donor age, sex, ethnicity and CMV serostatus were collected together with the repertoire data. Roughly 5 DR-DQ haplotypes were treated as single units for association and clustering because of strong linkage in the cohort. In an earlier analysis of a few hundred of the donors, high-throughput TCR beta sequencing was used to judge whether each TCR beta V gene segment behaved as functional or pseudogenic. The number of typed donors differed by locus: 629-630 for A, B, C, DRB1 and DQB1; some 500 for DQA1; approximately 610 for DPA1; and about 470 for DPB1. A later analysis re-analyzed previously published TCR beta repertoires from roughly 690 donors and added high-resolution HLA genotyping to study TCR occurrence patterns. The study aimed to test whether cataloging public T cell receptors could reveal signatures of past pathogen exposure. To predict cytomegalovirus infection status, the study brought together high-throughput TCR immunosequencing, statistical association of individual TCRs with disease status, and machine learning. HLA typing covered class I and class II loci at four-digit resolution. Among about 410 genotyped donors of the cohort, an average of about 240,000 unique TCR beta nucleotide sequences was sequenced per donor, of which roughly 18% were non-productive. Of the 398 genotyped donors, over 70% fell in the genetic ancestry cluster associated with self-reported Caucasian donors. A separate validation cohort of about 110 different subjects was used in addition to the roughly 670-subject first cohort. The T cell repertoires of 666 subjects were profiled by immunosequencing and related to cytomegalovirus serostatus. All discovery cohort repertoires had been generated using a single sequencing platform. The research as a whole found: A later analysis associated about 17,000 TCR beta sequences with specific HLA alleles at a false discovery rate of 0.05. The sequencing pipeline was judged likely to have produced a cluster of highly shared sequence variants as a technical artifact. A few of the identified cytomegalovirus-associated TCR beta chains were confirmed in vitro to be specific for cytomegalovirus antigens. In this cohort, only TCR beta chains were sequenced, and detectable features were limited by the absence of alpha or paired-chain data. Roughly uniform sequencing depth across donors was assumed in presence/absence analyses, although this assumption may not hold. A further reported finding was that TCR beta sequences accurately predicted the HLA-A and HLA-B alleles for most subjects in the first cohort. The authors suggested that the approach could potentially be generalized to other disease states and immunological phenotypes. Some IMGT-functional V segments, including TRBV6-2 and TRBV6-3, could not be distinguished by the 87-base-pair reads and were therefore excluded. In the study, roughly 160 TCR beta chains were listed as associated with cytomegalovirus. Because some donors lacked HLA typing at each locus, the association tests relied only on the typed subset. Compared with equally common non-associated chains, HLA-associated TCR beta chains in a later analysis were more clonally expanded and had lower generation probabilities. A later analysis found that most CMV-associated TCR beta chains appeared HLA-restricted, with HLA associations seemingly driven largely by CMV exposure. Linkage disequilibrium might explain the correlated functional status among segregating V segments, but an unknown experimental factor could not be excluded. The classifier was reported to diagnose cytomegalovirus status with high specificity and sensitivity in both the original and validation cohorts. Over 15 rarely observed V segments, including chromosome 9 orphons, were excluded from the earlier analysis of approximately 500 of the donors because counts were too low. Most TCR sequences were observed very rarely across donors, whereas some public TCRs were present in many individuals. A later analysis found that TCR association rates varied across HLA loci, with DRB1 alleles showing the most associated TCRs and HLA-C alleles the fewest. When HLA alleles, especially DR and DQ, strongly co-occurred, attributing TCR associations to individual alleles was difficult. According to a later genetic analysis, donors in an Asian-associated ancestry cluster had fewer N-insertions in productive TCRs than the roughly 700-donor mean. In a later genetic analysis, a missense DCLRE1C variant was associated with V-gene and J-gene trimming of TCR beta chains, and the association was replicated in an independent cohort. CMV serostatus was the only immune exposure information available for the cohort. Broadly in line with IMGT annotations, most TCR beta V segments showed up in productive rearrangements about 87% or about 30% of the time in an earlier analysis of 450 to 750 of the donors. A later analysis reported that several top co-occurrence clusters appeared linked to parvovirus B19, influenza, CMV and Epstein-Barr virus.

In total, approximately 700 healthy bone marrow donors made up the cohort. All cohort members were sampled while nominally healthy, although unrecorded immune exposures were likely present. Of the roughly 720 cohort members, around 290 had positive CMV serostatus and approximately 360 had negative CMV serostatus, and CMV serostatus was not recorded for the donor. Each donor provided a peripheral blood sample, and peripheral blood mononuclear cells were used for TCR beta sequencing. Genomic DNA was extracted from the blood cell samples with the Qiagen DNeasy Blood Extraction Kit. The sample was PBMCs. The receptor was isolated from a human donor in good health. The rearranged segments are TRBV11-3 and TRBJ2-1; 6 matching bases give a weak D call of TRBD1. CDR3 region: CASSLGGLYNEQFF. The bases read TGTGCCAGCAGCTTAGGGGGGCTCTACAATGAGCAGTTCTTC.